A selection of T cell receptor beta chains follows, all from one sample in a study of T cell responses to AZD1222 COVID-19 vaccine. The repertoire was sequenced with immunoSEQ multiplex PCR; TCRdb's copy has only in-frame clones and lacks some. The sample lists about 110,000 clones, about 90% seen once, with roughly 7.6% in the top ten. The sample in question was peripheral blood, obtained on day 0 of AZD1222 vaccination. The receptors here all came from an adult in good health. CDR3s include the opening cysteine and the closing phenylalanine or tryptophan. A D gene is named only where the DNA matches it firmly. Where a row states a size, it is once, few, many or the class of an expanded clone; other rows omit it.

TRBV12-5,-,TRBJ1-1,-,TGTGCTAGTGGTTTGGTACTTAAGAGGAGGGACACTGAAGCTTTCTTT,CASGLVLKRRDTEAFF
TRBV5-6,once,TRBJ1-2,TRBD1,TGTGCCAGCAGCCGACTCGGACAGGGCGGGGACTATGGCTACACCTTC,CASSRLGQGGDYGYTF
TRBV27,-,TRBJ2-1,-,TGTGCCAGCTGGTTTTCGTACAATGAGCAGTTCTTC,CASWFSYNEQFF
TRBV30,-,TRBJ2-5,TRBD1,TGTGCCTGGAAAAAGGGACAGGTGGAGACCCAGTACTTC,CAWKKGQVETQYF
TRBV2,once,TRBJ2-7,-,TGTGCCAGCAGTGAAGCGGGCAGCGTCTCCTACGAGCAGTACTTC,CASSEAGSVSYEQYF
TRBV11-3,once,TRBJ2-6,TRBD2,TGTGCCAGCAGCTTACCGGGAGGTGGGGCCAACGTCCTGACTTTC,CASSLPGGGANVLTF
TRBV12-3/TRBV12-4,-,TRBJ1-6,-,TGTGCCAGCAGCGGGGATTTCTCACCCCTCCACTTT,CASSGDFSPLHF
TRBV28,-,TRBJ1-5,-,TGTGCCAGCAACCCCGGGGGGAGCAATCAGCCCCAGCATTTT,CASNPGGSNQPQHF
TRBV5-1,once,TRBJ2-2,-,TGCGCCAGCAGCTTGTTTGGACGCCTAAGCAGGGACACCGGGGAGCTGTTTTTT,CASSLFGRLSRDTGELFF
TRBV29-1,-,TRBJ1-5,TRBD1,TGCAGCGCCCAGGGGGCTCCTATGCAGCCCCAGCATTTT,CSAQGAPMQPQHF
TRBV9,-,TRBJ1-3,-,TGTGCCAGCAGCGCATCTTCACCCTCTGGAAACACCATATATTTT,CASSASSPSGNTIYF
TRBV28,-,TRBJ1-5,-,TGTGCCAGCAGTTTAAGGAAGGGGGGTACGGGCAATCAGCCCCAGCATTTT,CASSLRKGGTGNQPQHF
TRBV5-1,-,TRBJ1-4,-,TGCGCCAGCAGCCCACCCGGGACGACTAATGAAAAACTGTTTTTT,CASSPPGTTNEKLFF
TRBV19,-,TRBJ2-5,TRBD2,TGTGCCAGTAGTAAGCGACTAGCGGGGGCCTCATCAAAAGAGACCCAGTACTTC,CASSKRLAGASSKETQYF
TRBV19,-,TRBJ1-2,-,TGTGCCCCAGCTCCGGGTGGCTACACCTTC,CAPAPGGYTF
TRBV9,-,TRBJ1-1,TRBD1,TGTGCCAGCAGCGTAGGGGGACAGGGGACTCCGACTTTCTTT,CASSVGGQGTPTFF
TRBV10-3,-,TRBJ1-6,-,TGTGCCATCAAGGGGGACCTTAATTCACCCCTCCACTTT,CAIKGDLNSPLHF
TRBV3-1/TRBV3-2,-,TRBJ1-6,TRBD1,TGTGCCAGCAGCCAAGTGACAGGGGTAGGATCACCCCTCCACTTT,CASSQVTGVGSPLHF
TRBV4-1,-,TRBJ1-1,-,TGCGCCAGCAGCCAAGAAGTAACAGGCCCGAACACTGAAGCTTTCTTT,CASSQEVTGPNTEAFF
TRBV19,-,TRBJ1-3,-,TGTGCCAGTAGTATGACTGGAAACACCATATATTTT,CASSMTGNTIYF
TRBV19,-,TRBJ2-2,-,TGTGCCAGTAGTATAACAGGGATCAACACCGGGGAGCTGTTTTTT,CASSITGINTGELFF
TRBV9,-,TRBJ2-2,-,TGTGCCAGCAGCGTAGTTACAGGGCTCGGGGAGCTGTTTTTT,CASSVVTGLGELFF
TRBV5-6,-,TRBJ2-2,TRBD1,TGTGCCAGCAGCAGGACAGGGGGAACCGGGGAGCTGTTTTTT,CASSRTGGTGELFF
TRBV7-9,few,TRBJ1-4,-,TGTGCCAGCAGCCGCAGGGAGGAGGATGAAAAACTGTTTTTT,CASSRREEDEKLFF
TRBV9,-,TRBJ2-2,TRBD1,TGTGCCAGCAGCTTGATGCAGGGGGCCGGCACCGGGGAGCTGTTTTTT,CASSLMQGAGTGELFF
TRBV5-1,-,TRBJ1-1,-,TGCGCCAGCAGCTCCGAAACAGGGATGAACACTGAAGCTTTCTTT,CASSSETGMNTEAFF
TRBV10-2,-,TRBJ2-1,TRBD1,TGCGCCAGCACCTCCCAGGGGGCCCCTTCCGCCGAGCAGTTCTTC,CASTSQGAPSAEQFF
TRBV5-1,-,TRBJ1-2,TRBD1,TGCGCCAGCGGGGACAGGGGAGGTGGCTACACCTTC,CASGDRGGGYTF
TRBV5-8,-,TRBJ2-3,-,TGTGCCAGCAGCCGTACGTGGGAAAGGTCGCAGTATTTT,CASSRTWERSQYF
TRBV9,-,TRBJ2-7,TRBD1,TGTGCCAGCAGCTTACAGGACAGGGGGCTTGAGCAGTACTTC,CASSLQDRGLEQYF
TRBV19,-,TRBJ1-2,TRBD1,TGTGCCAGTAGGCGCGGGACAGGTCCTAACTATGGCTACACCTTC,CASRRGTGPNYGYTF
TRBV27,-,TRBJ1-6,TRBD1,TGTGCCAGCAGTTTCGGGACAGGGGCAAATTCACCCCTCCACTTT,CASSFGTGANSPLHF
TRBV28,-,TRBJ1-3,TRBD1,TGTGCCAGCAGTTTATCAGTCGGGACAGGGGGCGGAAACACCATATATTTT,CASSLSVGTGGGNTIYF
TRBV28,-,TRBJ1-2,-,TGTGCCAGCGTTAGGGGAGGCTCCTATGGCTACACCTTC,CASVRGGSYGYTF
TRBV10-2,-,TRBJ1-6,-,TGCGCCAGCAGGGCCGGGCGGAATTCACCCCTCCACTTT,CASRAGRNSPLHF
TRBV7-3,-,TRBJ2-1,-,TGTGCCAGCAGCCTAGGGGGTGAGCAGTTCTTC,CASSLGGEQFF
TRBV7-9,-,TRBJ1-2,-,TGTGCCAGCAGCCCCCACCTTGCCTGGGGTACAAACTATGGCTACACCTTC,CASSPHLAWGTNYGYTF
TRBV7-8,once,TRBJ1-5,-,TGTGCCAGCAGCTTAGGGAGGGGGGCTCAGCCCCAGCATTTT,CASSLGRGAQPQHF
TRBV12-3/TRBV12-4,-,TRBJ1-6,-,TGTGCCAGCAGTTTACCTTATAATTCACCCCTCCACTTT,CASSLPYNSPLHF
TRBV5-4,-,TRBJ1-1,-,TGTGCCAGCAGCCCCCGGGGGTCGGCGGGTACGGAAGCTTTCTTT,CASSPRGSAGTEAFF
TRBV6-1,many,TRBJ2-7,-,TGTGCCAGCAGTGACCGGGACGGACCCTACGAGCAGTACTTC,CASSDRDGPYEQYF
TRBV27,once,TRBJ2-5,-,TGTGCCAGCAGTCCTAGGACGGGAGAGACCCAGTACTTC,CASSPRTGETQYF
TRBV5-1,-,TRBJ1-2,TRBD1,TGCGCCAGCACCCGGGAGGGGGCAGGGTATGGCTACACCTTC,CASTREGAGYGYTF
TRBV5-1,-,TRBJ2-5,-,TGCGCCAGCAGCTCCCCTAGGGAGACCCAGTACTTC,CASSSPRETQYF
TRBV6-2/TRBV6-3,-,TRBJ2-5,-,TGTGCCAGCAGCCCTTACCCTGTGGGGGAGACCCAGTACTTC,CASSPYPVGETQYF
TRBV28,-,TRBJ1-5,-,TGTGCCAGCAGTCCCCAGATTGGCGGGAGCCAGCCCCAGCATTTT,CASSPQIGGSQPQHF
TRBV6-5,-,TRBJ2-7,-,TGTGCCAGCAGACGGGGGGCGGGATCCTACGAGCAGTACTTC,CASRRGAGSYEQYF
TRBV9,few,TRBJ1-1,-,TGTGCCAGCAGCCCCCAGACGCGTGGGAACACTGAAGCTTTCTTT,CASSPQTRGNTEAFF
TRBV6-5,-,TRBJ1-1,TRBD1,TGTGCCAGCAGTCCACAGGGGAGCGGGAACACTGAAGCTTTCTTT,CASSPQGSGNTEAFF
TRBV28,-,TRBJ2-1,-,TGTGCCAGCAGCTACAATGAGCAGTTCTTC,CASSYNEQFF
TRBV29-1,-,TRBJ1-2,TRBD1,TGCAGCGTTGAAGGGACAGGAGTAAACTATGGCTACACCTTC,CSVEGTGVNYGYTF
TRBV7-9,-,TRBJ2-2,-,TGTGCCAGCAGCTTGCTATCACAGGGGAACACCGGGGAGCTGTTTTTT,CASSLLSQGNTGELFF
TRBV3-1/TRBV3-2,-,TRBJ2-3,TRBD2,TGTGCCAGCAGCCAGAGCGGGGCGAGCACAGATACGCAGTATTTT,CASSQSGASTDTQYF
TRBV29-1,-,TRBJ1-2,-,TGCAGCGTTCGATCTGGGCACCATGGCTACACCTTC,CSVRSGHHGYTF